The 26 T cell receptor beta chains given below trace back to one sample, sequenced in a study of T cells after yellow fever vaccination. TCRdb ran MiXCR on the 5' RACE reads and lists one entry per CDR3 protein. The table records roughly 300,000 distinct CDR3 sequences, roughly 6.8% of them present only once. The input for sequencing was PBMCs, taken roughly 46 days after the first yellow fever vaccination. The source is a young man who received the YFV17D yellow fever vaccine.

This clonotype was counted only a few times. The chain couples TRBV5-1 to TRBJ2-1, with unresolved D. CDR3 size: 15 residues. V shed 4 bases and J shed 7 bases, with 18 bases lying between them. CDR1 is SGHRS, CDR2 YFSETQ, per germline. In nucleotides, the CDR3 is TGCGCCAGCAGCGCGGTAAAGAGACCCGAGAATGAGCAGTTCTTC. Protein sequence: CASSAVKRPENEQFF.

This clonotype was observed at least ten times. This chain links TRBV7-2 with TRBJ2-5, with TRBD2 matching over 9 bases. CDR3 length: 16 residues. Germline V gene sequence: CDR1 SGHTA, CDR2 FQGNSA. V shed 5 bases, J shed 6 bases, and the junction held 13 bases outside the gene matches. The CDR3 nucleotides read TGTGCCAGCAGCCGGGATAGCGGGGGAGGTCTAAAGACCCAGTACTTC. Protein sequence: CASSRDSGGGLKTQYF.

Only a few counts were recorded for this clonotype. The V call is TRBV6-5, the J call TRBJ2-1; D uncertain. The CDR3 consists of 13 residues. V was clipped by 7 bases and J by 9 bases, with 16 bases between them. Germline CDR1 reads MNHEY; CDR2 reads SVGAGI. Written as DNA, the CDR3 is TGTGCCAGCACCCCCCTGGGATCGGGTGAGCAGTTCTTC. Protein product: CASTPLGSGEQFF.

The CDR3 nucleotides are TGTGCCTGGAGCTGGGACTCAAGCCCCTCGGATGAGCAGTTCTTC. This encodes CAWSWDSSPSDEQFF. The gene calls are TRBV30 and TRBJ2-1; D might be TRBD2 (6 bases). V lost 3 bases to trimming and J lost 8 bases, with 20 bases between them. The CDR3 contains 15 residues. Germline V lookup: CDR1 GTSNPN, CDR2 SVGIG (reference sequence).

The table lists this clonotype with many counts. The rearrangement links TRBV5-1 to TRBJ2-3, with 7 nucleotides matching TRBD1. V dropped 3 bases and J dropped 2; count of bases not matched to a gene: 6. The germline V gene encodes CDR1 SGHRS and CDR2 YFSETQ. This CDR3 is built from 15 residues. The CDR3 protein is CASSSRGWATDTQYF. CDR3 coding DNA: TGCGCCAGCAGCTCCAGGGGGTGGGCCACAGATACGCAGTATTTT.

In this sample, this clonotype turned up many times. An end of the junction differs from the germline gene, which may be a read error. The chain couples TRBV5-1 to TRBJ2-5, with no clear D. The germline V gene has CDR1 SGHRS and CDR2 YFSETQ. The CDR3 has 13 amino acids. In DNA, the CDR3 is TGTGCCAGCAGCTTAGCTTTGGGGGAGACCCAGTACTTC. Protein: CASSLALGETQYF.

The chain combines TRBV12-3 or TRBV12-4 with TRBJ2-1; D is ambiguous. The CDR3 contains 14 residues. V was clipped by 8 bases and J by 6 bases, with 17 bases between them. CDR3 DNA sequence: TGTGCCAGCGACCCTTTACTGATGGGCAATGAGCAGTTCTTC. It is translated as CASDPLLMGNEQFF.

V and J are TRBV12-3 or TRBV12-4 and TRBJ2-3; D unclear. CDR3 length: 11 residues. V was trimmed by 7 bases and J by 6 bases, leaving 8 bases between them. CDR3 sequence reads: CASTQGDTQYF. In DNA, the CDR3 is TGTGCCAGCACCCAAGGGGATACGCAGTATTTT.

A few counts support this clonotype. V is TRBV12-3 or TRBV12-4 and J is TRBJ2-3, with 13 bases that match TRBD2. This CDR3 contains 15 residues. The junction had 5 bases not matched to a gene; V was cut back by 5 bases and J by 6 bases. The CDR3 DNA sequence: TGTGCCAGCAGTACCACTAGCGGGGGGGAGGATACGCAGTATTTT. It yields the protein CASSTTSGGEDTQYF.

The sample holds many counts of this clonotype. The chain has TRBV5-4 and TRBJ2-5; a possible D gene is TRBD1 (5 bases). The germline V gene has CDR1 SGHNT and CDR2 YYREEE (reference sequence). The CDR3 runs to 14 residues. Trimming pared 1 base from V and 4 bases from J, leaving 11 bases between. CDR3 sequence (DNA): TGTGCCAGCAGCTTGAGGGGCCTCCGAGAGACCCAGTACTTC. The encoded protein is CASSLRGLRETQYF.

This clonotype occurred once. The rearrangement uses TRBV7-2 and TRBJ2-3, with D perhaps matching TRBD1 (6 bases). The CDR3 has 14 residues. Germline V gene data show CDR1 as SGHTA and CDR2 as FQGNSA. The V end lost 6 bases, the J end lost 3 bases, and 13 bases lay between the germline ends. In nucleotides, the CDR3 is TGTACCAGCAGTCCACAGGGTGGTACAGATACGCAGTATTTT. Its translation: CTSSPQGGTDTQYF. The full variable domain, in which reference TRBV7-2 and TRBJ2-3 provide the parts outside the CDR3, is GAGVSQSPSNKVTEKGKDVELRCDPISGHTALYWYRQSLGQGLEFLIYFQGNSAPDKSGLPSDRFSAERTGGSVSTLTIQRTQQEDSAVYLCTSSPQGGTDTQYFGPGTRLTVL.

This clonotype was picked up a small number of times. The CDR3 sequence: CASSLAGGVYQPQHF. For the CDR3, the DNA is TGTGCCAGCAGCTTAGCGGGGGGCGTTTATCAGCCCCAGCATTTT. The chain joins TRBV11-2 to TRBJ1-5, with D possibly being TRBD1 (6 bases). Deletions cut 1 base from V and 5 bases from J, with 12 bases between. This CDR3 is 15 amino acids long. Germline values: CDR1 SGHAT, CDR2 FQNNGV.

This clonotype was seen ten or more times. The J gene is TRBJ2-7, the V gene TRBV29-1; D uncertain. V gave up 0 bases and J gave up 0 bases, with 9 bases separating them. The CDR3 contains 14 residues. Germline V lookup: CDR1 SQVTM, CDR2 ANQGSEA. In DNA, the CDR3 is TGCAGCGTTGAAGAGGACGGATTCTCCTACGAGCAGTACTTC. Its translation is CSVEEDGFSYEQYF.

J is TRBJ2-7 and V is TRBV5-4; 7 bases agree with TRBD2. The V gene's germline CDR1 is SGHNT and CDR2 YYREEE (reference sequence). The J segment lost 6 bases and the V segment lost 4 bases, leaving 7 bases of the junction unmatched. The CDR3 length is 13 residues. As DNA, the CDR3 is TGTGCCAGCAGCCCCCGGGAGGCCCCCGAGCAGTACTTC. It encodes CASSPREAPEQYF.

This clonotype was picked up one time. V gene TRBV7-7 combines with J gene TRBJ2-7; TRBD1 matches at 7 bases. Unmatched junction bases numbered 7, after V lost 5 bases and J lost 3 bases. The CDR3 extends over 14 amino acids. The germline V gene has CDR1 SSHAT and CDR2 FNYEAQ (reference sequence). The CDR3 coding sequence is TGTGCCAGCAGCCCATACCGGGACAGCTACGAGCAGTACTTC. This sequence encodes CASSPYRDSYEQYF.

V and J are TRBV7-6 and TRBJ1-1, with D unresolved. CDR1 is SGHVS, CDR2 FNYEAQ, per germline. The CDR3 is made up of 14 amino acids. Trimming took 1 base from V and 3 from J, leaving 9 bases between them. The CDR3 loop is CASSLGPGYTEAFF. As DNA, the CDR3 is TGTGCCAGCAGCTTAGGCCCCGGCTACACTGAAGCTTTCTTT. Based on the CDR3 plus reference TRBV7-6 and TRBJ1-1, the full variable domain is GAGVSQSPRYKVTKRGQDVALRCDPISGHVSLYWYRQALGQGPEFLTYFNYEAQQDKSGLPNDRFSAERPEGSISTLTIQRTEQRDSAMYRCASSLGPGYTEAFFGQGTRLTVV.

The chain couples TRBV6-5 to TRBJ1-2; D not resolved. V was trimmed by 2 bases and J by 3 bases, leaving 10 bases between them. CDR1 is MNHEY and CDR2 is SVGAGI in the germline V gene. This CDR3 region has 14 residues. The CDR3 spells CASSYLSGYYGYTF. CDR3 sequence (DNA): TGTGCCAGCAGTTACCTCTCGGGATACTATGGCTACACCTTC.

The CDR3 nucleotides are TGTGCCAGCAGCTTGGGGGGCTGGAGCAATCAGCCCCAGCATTTT. This encodes CASSLGGWSNQPQHF. V usage is TRBV7-2 and J usage is TRBJ1-5, with D perhaps matching TRBD1 (6 bases). CDR1 and CDR2 (germline): SGHTA, FQGNSA. CDR3 length: 15 residues. Trimming took off 3 bases at V and 1 base at J, with 10 bases between the two ends.

The chain recombines TRBV12-3 or TRBV12-4 with TRBJ1-1; D not certain. V lost 6 bases to trimming and J lost 4 bases, with 15 bases between them. This CDR3 is 14 amino acids long. This CDR3 reads CASSPTIGATEAFF. CDR3 coding DNA: TGTGCCAGCAGCCCCACAATTGGAGCCACTGAAGCTTTCTTT.

There are many counts of this clonotype. The V call is TRBV29-1, the J call TRBJ2-3; D gene ambiguous. Germline CDR1 SQVTM, CDR2 ANQGSEA. The ends were cut back, 4 bases at V and 0 bases at J, with 5 bases in the middle. The CDR3 is made up of 12 amino acids. This CDR3 reads CSVVGSTDTQYF. In DNA form, the CDR3 reads TGCAGCGTTGTCGGCAGCACAGATACGCAGTATTTT.

The chain employs TRBV2 and TRBJ2-2, with TRBD2 matching over 8 bases. The CDR3 length is 18 residues. Trimming took 8 bases from V and 5 from J; bases not matched to a gene: 19. The germline V gene encodes CDR1 SNHLY and CDR2 FYNNEI. In nucleotides, the CDR3 is TGTGCCAGCCCCACCCTCGGGGAGGGGACTAGATGGACCGGGGAGCTGTTTTTT. Residues: CASPTLGEGTRWTGELFF.

The chain couples TRBV5-1 to TRBJ2-6, with unresolved D. Germline V gene data show CDR1 as SGHRS and CDR2 as YFSETQ. Between the trimmed V and J ends, which lost 3 bases and 0 bases, there was a span of 10 bases. This CDR3 has 16 residues. The CDR3 DNA follows: TGCGCCAGCAGCTCCGGACGGTTCTCTGGGGCCAACGTCCTGACTTTC. Encoded protein: CASSSGRFSGANVLTF.

The chain couples TRBV7-2 to TRBJ2-1, with D perhaps TRBD2 (7 bases). Germline CDR1 SGHTA, CDR2 FQGNSA. Trimming took off 5 bases at V and 9 bases at J, with 20 bases between the two ends. This CDR3 is 15 amino acids long. The CDR3 spells CASSLRGGRVSEQFF. The CDR3 DNA reads as TGTGCCAGCAGCCTGAGGGGGGGGAGGGTCAGTGAGCAGTTCTTC.

The chain employs TRBV20-1 and TRBJ2-7, with 9 nucleotides matching TRBD1. The CDR3 is 13 residues long. Looked up from germline, CDR1 is DFQATT and CDR2 is SNEGSKA (reference sequence). The trim removed 1 base at V and 6 bases at J, leaving 4 bases unmatched. As DNA, the CDR3 is TGCAGTGCTAGAGGACAGGGGGTAGGCGAGCAGTACTTC. Amino acids: CSARGQGVGEQYF.

This clonotype was observed a handful of times. V gene TRBV7-2 combines with J gene TRBJ2-1, with D maybe TRBD2 (6 bases). V was cut by 0 bases and J by 10 bases, with 16 bases left in between. The CDR3 is made up of 15 amino acids. Looked up from germline, CDR1 is SGHTA and CDR2 is FQGNSA. The CDR3 loop is CASSLAWGRSGEQFF. The CDR3 coding sequence is TGTGCCAGCAGCTTAGCGTGGGGGAGGTCAGGAGAGCAGTTCTTC.

This clonotype was seen only a few times. V gene TRBV5-1 combines with J gene TRBJ2-4; 7 positions agree with TRBD2. With V trimmed by 3 bases and J by 2 bases, 11 bases remained unmatched. The germline V gene has CDR1 SGHRS and CDR2 YFSETQ. The CDR3 has 17 residues. This CDR3 reads CASSWSGMGHTKNIQYF. Written as DNA, the CDR3 is TGCGCCAGCAGCTGGAGCGGGATGGGGCACACCAAAAACATTCAGTACTTC.